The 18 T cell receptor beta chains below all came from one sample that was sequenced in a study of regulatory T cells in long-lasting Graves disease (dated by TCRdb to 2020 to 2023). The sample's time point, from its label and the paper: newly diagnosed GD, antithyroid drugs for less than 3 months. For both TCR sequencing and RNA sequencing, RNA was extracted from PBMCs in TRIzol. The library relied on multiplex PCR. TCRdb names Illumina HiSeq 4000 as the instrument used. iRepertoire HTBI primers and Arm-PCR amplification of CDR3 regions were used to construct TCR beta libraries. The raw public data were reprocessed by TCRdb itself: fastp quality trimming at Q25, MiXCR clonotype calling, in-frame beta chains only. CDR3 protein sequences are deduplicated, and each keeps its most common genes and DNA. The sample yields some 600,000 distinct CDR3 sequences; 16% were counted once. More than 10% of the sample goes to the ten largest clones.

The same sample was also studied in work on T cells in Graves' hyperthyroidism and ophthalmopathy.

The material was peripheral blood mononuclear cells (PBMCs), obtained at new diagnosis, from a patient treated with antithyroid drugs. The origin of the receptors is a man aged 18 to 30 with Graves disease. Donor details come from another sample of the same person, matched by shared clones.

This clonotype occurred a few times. DNA for the CDR3: TGTGCCAGCAGCCCGTCCGGCGCGGGCGAGACCCAGTACTTC. Protein: CASSPSGAGETQYF. The chain recombines TRBV3-1 with TRBJ2-5, with a tentative D call TRBD2 (5 bases). Germline CDR1 LGHDT, CDR2 YNNKEL (reference sequence). Trimming stripped 4 bases from V and 5 bases from J, with 14 bases between. The CDR3 has 14 amino acids.

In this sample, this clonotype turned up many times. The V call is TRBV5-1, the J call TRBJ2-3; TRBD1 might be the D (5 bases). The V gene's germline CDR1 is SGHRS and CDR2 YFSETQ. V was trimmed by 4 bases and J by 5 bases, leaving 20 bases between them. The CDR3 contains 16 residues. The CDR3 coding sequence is TGCGCCAGCAGCCTTGGACAAGGCTTACAAGGAGATACGCAGTATTTT. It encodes CASSLGQGLQGDTQYF. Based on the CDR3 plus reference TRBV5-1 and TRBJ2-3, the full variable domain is KAGVTQTPRYLIKTRGQQVTLSCSPISGHRSVSWYQQTPGQGLQFLFEYFSETQRNKGNFPGRFSGRQFSNSRSEMNVSTLELGDSALYLCASSLGQGLQGDTQYFGPGTRLTVL.

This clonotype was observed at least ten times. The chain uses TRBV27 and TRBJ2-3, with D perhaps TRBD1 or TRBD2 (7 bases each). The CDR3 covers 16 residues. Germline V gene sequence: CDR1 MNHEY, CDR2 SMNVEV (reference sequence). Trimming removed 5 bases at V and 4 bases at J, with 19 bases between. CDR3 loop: CASSARGGGGPDTQYF. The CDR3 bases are TGTGCCAGCAGTGCCCGGGGAGGGGGCGGTCCAGATACGCAGTATTTT.

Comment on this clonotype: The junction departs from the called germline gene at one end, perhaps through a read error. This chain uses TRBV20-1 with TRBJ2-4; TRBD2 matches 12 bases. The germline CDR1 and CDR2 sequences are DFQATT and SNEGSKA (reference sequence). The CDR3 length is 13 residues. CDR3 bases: TGCAGTGCGAGACTACTAGCGGGAGGCATTCGGTACTTC. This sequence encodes CSARLLAGGIRYF.

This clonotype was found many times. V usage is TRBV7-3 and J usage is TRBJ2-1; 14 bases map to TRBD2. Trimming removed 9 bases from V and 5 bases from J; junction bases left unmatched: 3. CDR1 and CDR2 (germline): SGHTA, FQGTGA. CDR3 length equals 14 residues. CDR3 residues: CASRLAGGDNEQFF. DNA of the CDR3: TGTGCCAGTAGACTAGCGGGAGGGGACAATGAGCAGTTCTTC.

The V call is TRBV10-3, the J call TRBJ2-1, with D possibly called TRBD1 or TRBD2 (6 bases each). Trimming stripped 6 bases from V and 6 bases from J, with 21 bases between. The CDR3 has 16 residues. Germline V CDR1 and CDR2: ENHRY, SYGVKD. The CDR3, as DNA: TGTGCCATCAGGGAGGGAGTGGGGGGCCCGCCCAATGAGCAGTTCTTC. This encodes CAIREGVGGPPNEQFF.

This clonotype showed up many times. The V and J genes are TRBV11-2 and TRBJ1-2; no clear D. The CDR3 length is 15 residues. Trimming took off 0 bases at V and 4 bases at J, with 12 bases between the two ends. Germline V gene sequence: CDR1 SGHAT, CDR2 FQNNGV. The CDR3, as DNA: TGTGCCAGCAGCTTAGATGCGGGGAGTCCCTATGGCTACACCTTC. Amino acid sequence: CASSLDAGSPYGYTF.

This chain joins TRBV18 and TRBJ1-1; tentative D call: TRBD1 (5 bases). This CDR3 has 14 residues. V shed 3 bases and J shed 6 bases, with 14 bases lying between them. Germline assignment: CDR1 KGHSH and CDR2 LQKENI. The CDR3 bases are TGTGCCAGCTCACCCGGGACGGGAGGGTCTGAAGCTTTCTTT. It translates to CASSPGTGGSEAFF. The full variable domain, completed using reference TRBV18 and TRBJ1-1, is NAGVMQNPRHLVRRRGQEARLRCSPMKGHSHVYWYRQLPEEGLKFMVYLQKENIIDESGMPKERFSAEFPKEGPSILRIQQVVRGDSAAYFCASSPGTGGSEAFFGQGTRLTVV.

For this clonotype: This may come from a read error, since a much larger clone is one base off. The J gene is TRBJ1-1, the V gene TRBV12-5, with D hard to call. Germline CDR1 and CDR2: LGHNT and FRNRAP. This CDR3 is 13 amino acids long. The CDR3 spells CASGLGQNAEAFF. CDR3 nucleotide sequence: TGTGCTAGTGGTTTGGGGCAGAACGCTGAAGCTTTCTTT.

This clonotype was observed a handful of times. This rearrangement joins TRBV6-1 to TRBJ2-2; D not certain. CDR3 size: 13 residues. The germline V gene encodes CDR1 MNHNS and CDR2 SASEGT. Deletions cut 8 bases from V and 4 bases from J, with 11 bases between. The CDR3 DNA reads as TGTGCCAGCCAGAAAGCAGTCACCGGGGAGCTGTTTTTT. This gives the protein CASQKAVTGELFF.

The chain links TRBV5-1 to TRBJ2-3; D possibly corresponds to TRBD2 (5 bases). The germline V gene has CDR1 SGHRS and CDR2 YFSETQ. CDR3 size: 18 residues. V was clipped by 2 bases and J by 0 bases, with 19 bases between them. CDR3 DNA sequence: TGCGCCAGCAGCTTTACAAAGAGCGGACGAGCTAGCACAGATACGCAGTATTTT. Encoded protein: CASSFTKSGRASTDTQYF.

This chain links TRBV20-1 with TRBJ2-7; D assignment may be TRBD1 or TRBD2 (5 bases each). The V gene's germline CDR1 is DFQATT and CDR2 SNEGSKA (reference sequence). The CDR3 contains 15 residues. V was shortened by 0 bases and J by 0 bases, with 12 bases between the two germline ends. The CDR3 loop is CSARDGDASSYEQYF. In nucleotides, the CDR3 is TGCAGTGCTAGAGATGGGGACGCGAGCTCCTACGAGCAGTACTTC.

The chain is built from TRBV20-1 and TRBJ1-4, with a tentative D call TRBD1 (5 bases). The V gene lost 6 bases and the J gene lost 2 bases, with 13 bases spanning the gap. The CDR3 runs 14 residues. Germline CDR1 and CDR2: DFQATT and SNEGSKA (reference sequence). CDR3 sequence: CSAPSGLTNEKLFF. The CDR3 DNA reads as TGCAGTGCCCCCTCAGGGTTGACTAATGAAAAACTGTTTTTT.

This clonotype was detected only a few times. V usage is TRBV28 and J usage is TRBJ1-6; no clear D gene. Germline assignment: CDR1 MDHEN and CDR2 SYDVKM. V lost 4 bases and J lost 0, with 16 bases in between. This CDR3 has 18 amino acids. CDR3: CASSSPSALRSYNSPLHF. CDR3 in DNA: TGTGCCAGCAGTTCCCCTTCAGCACTTCGCTCCTATAATTCACCCCTCCACTTT.

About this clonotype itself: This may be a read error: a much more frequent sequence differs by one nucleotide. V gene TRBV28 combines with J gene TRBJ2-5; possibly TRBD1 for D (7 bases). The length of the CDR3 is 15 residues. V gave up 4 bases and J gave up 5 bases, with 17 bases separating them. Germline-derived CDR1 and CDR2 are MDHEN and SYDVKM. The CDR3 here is CASSWLATRGETQYF. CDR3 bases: TGTGCCAGCAGTTGGCTAGCGACCAGGGGGGAGACCCAGTACTTC. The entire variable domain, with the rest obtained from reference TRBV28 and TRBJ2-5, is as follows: DVKVTQSSRYLVKRTGEKVFLECVQDMDHENMFWYRQDPGLGLRLIYFSYDVKMKEKGDIPEGYSVSREKKERFSLILESASTNQTSMYLCASSWLATRGETQYFGPGTRLLVL.

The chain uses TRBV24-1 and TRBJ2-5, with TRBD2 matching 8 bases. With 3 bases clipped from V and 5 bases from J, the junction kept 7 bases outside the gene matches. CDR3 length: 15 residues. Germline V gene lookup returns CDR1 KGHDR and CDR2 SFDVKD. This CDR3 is CATSDRTSPRETQYF. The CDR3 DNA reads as TGTGCCACCAGTGATCGGACTAGCCCACGGGAGACCCAGTACTTC.

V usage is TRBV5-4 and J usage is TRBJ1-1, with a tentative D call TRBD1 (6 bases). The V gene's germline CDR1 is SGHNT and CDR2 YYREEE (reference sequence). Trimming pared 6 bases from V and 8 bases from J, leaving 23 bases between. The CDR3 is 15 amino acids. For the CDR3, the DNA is TGTGCCAGCAACGCAAGGGACAAGTTTTTGCGAGAAGCTTTCTTT. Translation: CASNARDKFLREAFF.

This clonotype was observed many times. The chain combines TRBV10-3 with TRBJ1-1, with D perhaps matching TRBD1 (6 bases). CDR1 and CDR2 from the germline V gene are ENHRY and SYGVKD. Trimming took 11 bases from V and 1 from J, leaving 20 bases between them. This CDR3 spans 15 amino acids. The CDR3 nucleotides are TGTGCCGCCGGGGGCCCAACCGGGGGGAACACTGAAGCTTTCTTT. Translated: CAAGGPTGGNTEAFF.